Reported below is one T cell receptor (beta chain). What antigen it recognizes has not been identified. The input lacks base qualities; no much larger clone sits a single base away. The same CDR3 can be traced to other DNA sequences in this sample. This record comes from a study of Ad26.COV2.S vaccination and SARS-CoV-2 variants (TCRdb year 2021). For the wider study: Donors in the vaccine arm were drawn from COV1001, a phase I-IIa trial of Ad26.COV2.S in healthy adults that was multicentre, randomized, double-blind and placebo-controlled. Ad26.COV2.S was administered intramuscularly at 5 x 10^10 or 1 x 10^11 viral particles, either as a single shot or as two shots given 56 days apart. TCRbeta repertoire sequencing served as the tool for gauging how specific and how broad the SARS-CoV-2-reactive T cell receptors were following Ad26.COV2.S vaccination. A total of roughly 32 samples were included in the TCR-sequenced set, comprising 19 Ad26.COV2.S vaccine recipients, 5 placebo recipients and 8 SARS-CoV-2 convalescent individuals. Trial participants were randomized into five groups of five, in which low-dose or high-dose Ad26.COV2.S was given once or twice, or placebo was given on both occasions. Investigators remained blinded to trial group allocation during experiments and outcome assessment. The paper's findings and limits, for the study overall: According to the authors, total T cell responses may have been underestimated by the TCR breadth and depth analyses. Ad26.COV2.S recipients had higher spike-specific TCR breadth than placebo recipients (P = 0.0014). Vaccine and placebo recipients had comparable non-spike TCR breadth, which fits with the vaccine containing only spike. Substantial breadth of spike-specific CD8+ and CD4+ T cell responses was reported after vaccination. Comparing responses between vaccine doses or regimens was not something the study was powered to do.

The CDR3 spans 14 residues, from the cysteine through the phenylalanine. CDR3 DNA only is kept here, 42 bases in frame from base 1. The junction shows trimming of 5 bases on V and 0 bases on J, plus 8 bases between the germline ends. Via the germline V gene, CDR1 is SGHTA and CDR2 FQGNSA. The sample's treatment or condition, from its label and the paper: over 15 received Ad26.COV2.S at low or high dose, single or two shots; 5 received placebo; per-sample allocation not given. Repertoires of vaccine and placebo recipients were sequenced from samples taken on day 63 after the first injection. Between 29 July and 7 August 2020, Cohort 1b enrolled 20 to 30 adults aged 18-55 years at one site in Boston, USA. Ad26.COV2.S consisted of a replication-incompetent adenovirus type 26 vector by which a prefusion-stabilized SARS-CoV-2 spike protein from the original Wuhan strain was expressed. TCRbeta CDR3 regions were sequenced with the immunoSEQ Assay. After extraction, genomic DNA underwent amplification by bias-controlled multiplex PCR, followed by high-throughput sequencing. Under the source paper's analysis protocol: To quantify the absolute abundance of every unique TCRbeta CDR3 region, sequences were collapsed and filtered. T cell fraction was estimated by normalizing TCRbeta template counts to usable DNA, with usable DNA measured through amplification of reference genes found in all nucleated cells. Repertoire TCRs were annotated as SARS-CoV-2-specific when V gene, CDR3 amino acid sequence and J gene were exactly matched to a known reactive TCR set. The reference SARS-CoV-2 TCR set was derived from MIRA and filtered for enrichment in COVID-19-positive ImmuneCODE repertoires, a step that removed public or cross-reactive TCRs. Drawing on the MIRA antigens, annotated TCRs were analysed further at the level of specific ORF or position within ORF. Breadth was defined as the number of annotated unique rearrangements divided by the total number of unique productive rearrangements, and depth was defined as the summed frequency of the annotated unique rearrangements. Group comparisons of TCR breadth used two-sided Wilcoxon rank-sum tests. The table was pulled from immuneACCESS by TCRdb, which kept in-frame rearrangements only. Such tables lose some clones; where checked, under half of the loss comes from unresolved V genes, and the rest has no known cause. The DNA was the basis for D and trimming; V, J and clone size are from that table. The sample records 300,000 to 450,000 clones, about 85% of which are singletons. 2.5% to 3.5% of the sample goes to the ten largest clones.

This clonotype originated in a person between 18 and 65 years old who received the Ad26.COV2.S COVID-19 vaccine or a placebo. The starting material was peripheral blood, obtained in a trial of Ad26.COV2.S vaccine versus placebo. The chain links TRBV7-2 with TRBJ1-5, with the D gene not clear enough to name. The CDR3 region: CASSADGSNQPQHF. The DNA sequence is given as TGTGCCAGCAGCGCGGACGGTAGCAATCAGCCCCAGCATTTT.